This T cell receptor (beta chain) was documented in a study of blood T cell repertoires in COVID-19. In the original processing: Nucleated cell counts were estimated from reference gene primer amplification. The protocol was immunoSEQ multiplex PCR, while the TCRdb copy is restricted to in-frame clones and leaves out a portion. V and J calls and clone size are as listed in that table; D and trimming were resolved from the DNA. The sample has roughly 55,000 clones; 65% to 85% are singletons. This CDR3 comprises 15 residues. CDR1 SGHVS and CDR2 FQNEAQ come from the germline V gene. V shed 6 bases and J 3 bases; nucleotides not matched to a gene: 11.

Sequenced sample: peripheral blood. The TCR originated in a man aged 55-75 years with acute or convalescent COVID-19. The chain joins TRBV7-8 to TRBJ2-7, with 7 nucleotides matching TRBD1. CDR3 DNA: TGTGCCAGCAGGGGCCGACAGGGTGCCGTCTACGAGCAGTACTTC. Encoded protein: CASRGRQGAVYEQYF.